Below, 12 T cell receptor beta chains from the same sample are listed, as sequenced in a study of CD8 T cells in Susac syndrome. Reverse transcription of roughly 0.5 to 1 ug RNA used random hexamers. From the immunoSEQ multiplex PCR reads, TCRdb called clonotypes with MiXCR, one entry per CDR3 protein. The data hold 120,000 or so distinct CDR3 sequences, with 95% to 96% observed a single time. The sample consisted of CD4+ T cells from PBMCs. The receptors were sampled from a human donor with Susac syndrome.

The genes are TRBV30 and TRBJ1-5; D might be TRBD1 (6 bases). The CDR3 totals 14 residues. V was cut by 4 bases and J by 5 bases, with 15 bases left in between. Looked up from germline, CDR1 is GTSNPN and CDR2 is SVGIG (reference sequence). Here the CDR3 reads CAWNGHKGDQPQHF. The CDR3 DNA sequence: TGTGCCTGGAATGGGCACAAGGGGGATCAGCCCCAGCATTTT.

This clonotype appeared a single time. The chain recombines TRBV28 with TRBJ2-4, with 7 bases fitting TRBD2. This CDR3 is built from 14 residues. V was clipped by 7 bases and J by 0 bases; unmatched bases: 3. Germline-derived CDR1 and CDR2 are MDHEN and SYDVKM. The CDR3 sequence: CASTTGGAKNIQYF. For the CDR3, the DNA is TGTGCCAGCACCACGGGGGGAGCCAAAAACATTCAGTACTTC.

V is TRBV5-1 and J is TRBJ2-2; no definite D call. This CDR3 has 11 residues. Trimming took off 7 bases at V and 6 bases at J, with 7 bases between the two ends. Germline V gene data show CDR1 as SGHRS and CDR2 as YFSETQ. The CDR3 region is CASSNAGELFF. As DNA, the CDR3 is TGCGCCAGCTCTAATGCCGGGGAGCTGTTTTTT.

V usage is TRBV5-6 and J usage is TRBJ2-7, with D perhaps TRBD1 (5 bases). Germline loops: CDR1 SGHDT, CDR2 YYEEEE. The CDR3 spans 14 residues. Trimming shortened V by 2 bases and J by 2 bases, and 11 bases separated the two germline ends. This chain's CDR3 is CASSFGHTPYEQYF. In DNA form, the CDR3 reads TGTGCCAGCAGCTTCGGACACACTCCCTACGAGCAGTACTTC.

The V call is TRBV29-1, the J call TRBJ2-7; tentative D call: TRBD1 (5 bases). Germline values: CDR1 SQVTM, CDR2 ANQGSEA. CDR3 length: 12 amino acids. V lost 1 base and J lost 5, with 9 bases in between. The CDR3 nucleotides are TGCAGCGTTGAAGGCAGGGCCGACGAGCAGTACTTC. This sequence encodes CSVEGRADEQYF.

The genes are TRBV6-5 and TRBJ2-7; D remains ambiguous. Trimming took 6 bases from V and 1 from J, leaving 10 bases between them. The germline gives CDR1 MNHEY, CDR2 SVGAGI. This CDR3 has 13 amino acids. The CDR3: CASSSGPSYEQYF. CDR3 nucleotide sequence: TGTGCCAGCAGCTCCGGACCATCCTACGAGCAGTACTTC.

This clonotype was seen only a few times. The chain is built from TRBV29-1 and TRBJ2-1; TRBD2 matches at 7 bases. The CDR3 contains 12 residues. The J segment lost 12 bases and the V segment lost 4 bases, leaving 9 bases of the junction unmatched. Germline CDR1 SQVTM, CDR2 ANQGSEA. Here the CDR3 reads CSVAPPGLTQFF. The CDR3 bases are TGCAGCGTTGCGCCTCCGGGACTAACGCAGTTCTTC.

This clonotype was recorded once. The chain recombines TRBV10-3 with TRBJ2-7; D is unclear. This CDR3 spans 12 amino acids. The V gene lost 2 bases and the J gene lost 2 bases, with 4 bases spanning the gap. Germline V CDR1 and CDR2: ENHRY, SYGVKD. Here the CDR3 reads CAISERAYEQYF. The DNA of the CDR3 is TGTGCCATCAGTGAGAGGGCCTACGAGCAGTACTTC.

This rearrangement joins TRBV30 to TRBJ2-3, with D perhaps TRBD1 or TRBD2 (6 bases each). Germline V gene data show CDR1 as GTSNPN and CDR2 as SVGIG (reference sequence). V was cut by 2 bases and J by 3 bases, with 12 bases left in between. The CDR3 spans 14 residues. This chain's CDR3 is CAWSSWGATDTQYF. In DNA form, the CDR3 reads TGTGCCTGGAGTTCTTGGGGGGCTACAGATACGCAGTATTTT.

J is TRBJ1-2 and V is TRBV9; D remains ambiguous. Germline V CDR1 and CDR2: SGDLS, YYNGEE. The CDR3 covers 12 residues. Between the trimmed V and J ends, which lost 0 bases and 8 bases, there was a span of 8 bases. The CDR3 coding sequence is TGTGCCAGCAGCGTAGAAATGGGCGGCTACACCTTC. It specifies CASSVEMGGYTF. Filled out from reference TRBV9 and TRBJ1-2, the complete variable domain reads DSGVTQTPKHLITATGQRVTLRCSPRSGDLSVYWYQQSLDQGLQFLIQYYNGEERAKGNILERFSAQQFPDLHSELNLSSLELGDSALYFCASSVEMGGYTFGSGTRLTVV.

The count of this clonotype is one. The gene calls are TRBV7-9 and TRBJ1-2; possible D gene TRBD1, 6 bases. V was pared by 0 bases and J by 7 bases, with 15 bases between. The CDR3 sequence is 15 residues long. Germline values: CDR1 SEHNR, CDR2 FQNEAQ (reference sequence). The chain's CDR3 is CASSLALTRGGGYTF. DNA of the CDR3: TGTGCCAGCAGCTTAGCGCTTACCAGGGGAGGTGGCTACACCTTC.

The rearrangement joins TRBV28 to TRBJ2-6; D is unclear. V lost 3 bases and J lost 0, with 6 bases in between. The CDR3 has 15 residues. Germline V gives CDR1 MDHEN, CDR2 SYDVKM. CDR3 region: CASSFEHSGANVLTF. The DNA for the CDR3 is TGTGCCAGCAGTTTCGAGCACTCTGGGGCCAACGTCCTGACTTTC.